This entry lists 10 T cell receptor beta chains sequenced from one sample in a study of CD8+ T cells in alopecia areata. cDNA prepared by RNA extraction and subsequent reverse transcription served as the template for sequencing. Generated by immunoSEQ multiplex PCR, the TCRdb table keeps only in-frame clones and is missing some. The table includes approximately 150,000 clones, 55% detected once. The material sequenced was CD4+ T cells sorted from blood. The receptor source for this set is a human donor in good health.

This chain uses TRBV30 with TRBJ1-2; D gene unclear. Trimming removed 2 bases from V and 2 bases from J, with 6 bases in between. Looked up from germline, CDR1 is GTSNPN and CDR2 is SVGIG (reference sequence). The CDR3 consists of 12 residues. CDR3 nucleotides: TGTGCCTGGAGTTACTTAAACTATGGCTACACCTTC. Translating gives CAWSYLNYGYTF.

Ten or more counts support this clone. The genes are TRBV2 and TRBJ2-2, with a tentative D call TRBD1 (7 bases). Germline CDR1 SNHLY, CDR2 FYNNEI. This CDR3 is built from 15 residues. V was shortened by 4 bases and J by 3 bases, with 12 bases between the two germline ends. The CDR3: CASSAARGDTGELFF. The DNA for the CDR3 is TGTGCCAGCAGTGCGGCCAGGGGGGACACCGGGGAGCTGTTTTTT.

The chain has TRBV23-1 and TRBJ2-1, with 7 positions matching TRBD1. TRBV23-1 is placed among ORFs of uncertain function. CDR3 size: 15 residues. The junction had 16 bases not matched to a gene; V was cut back by 9 bases and J by 8 bases. The CDR3 sequence is CASDGQAQVRDEQFF. The CDR3 nucleotides read TGCGCCAGTGACGGACAGGCGCAAGTGAGAGATGAGCAGTTCTTC.

The chain joins TRBV5-6 to TRBJ2-1; D tentatively fits TRBD1 or TRBD2 (5 bases each). V was trimmed by 4 bases and J by 0 bases, leaving 17 bases between them. In germline, CDR1 is SGHDT, CDR2 YYEEEE. The CDR3 runs to 17 residues. The DNA for the CDR3 is TGTGCCAGCAGCCAAGTGGGGGTCAGGGACTCCTACAATGAGCAGTTCTTC. It translates to CASSQVGVRDSYNEQFF.

This chain uses TRBV27 with TRBJ2-7; D remains unclear. Germline V gene data show CDR1 as MNHEY and CDR2 as SMNVEV (reference sequence). Trimming cost V 3 bases and J 0 bases, with 9 bases left between them. The CDR3 is 14 amino acids. The CDR3 reads CASSFSGNSYEQYF. DNA for the CDR3: TGTGCCAGCAGTTTTTCTGGTAACTCCTACGAGCAGTACTTC.

This clone was seen more than once but under ten times. Other nucleotide sequences in the sample specify the same CDR3. The chain combines TRBV7-9 with TRBJ2-5, with a weak D call TRBD1 (5 bases). The CDR3 covers 12 residues. The ends were cut back, 5 bases at V and 4 bases at J, with 8 bases in the middle. Per germline, CDR1 SEHNR and CDR2 FQNEAQ (reference sequence). CDR3 sequence reads: CASSPGRETQYF. Here the CDR3 DNA reads TGTGCCAGCAGCCCAGGGCGAGAGACCCAGTACTTC.

The CDR3 nucleotides read TGTGCCAGCAGCGTAGAGGGAGGGTTAGGAGTCAATGAGCAGTTCTTC. This translates into CASSVEGGLGVNEQFF. The V gene is TRBV9, the J gene TRBJ2-1; 7 nucleotides match TRBD2. V lost 0 bases, J lost 6 bases, and 9 bases stayed unmatched. Germline CDR1 is SGDLS and CDR2 is YYNGEE. The CDR3 consists of 16 residues.

This clone was picked up a small number of times. The chain carries TRBV29-1 and TRBJ2-2; D gene uncertain. The germline CDR1 and CDR2 sequences are SQVTM and ANQGSEA. CDR3 length: 13 amino acids. CDR3 coding DNA: TGCAGTGCCCGGGCCTCGAACACCGGGGAGCTGTTTTTT. Translation gives CSARASNTGELFF.

The CDR3 loop is CASSSATGLETQYF. The CDR3 DNA sequence: TGTGCCAGCAGCTCGGCGACGGGGCTCGAGACCCAGTACTTC. The chain has TRBV11-2 and TRBJ2-5, with D perhaps being TRBD1 or TRBD2 (5 bases each). Germline assignment: CDR1 SGHAT and CDR2 FQNNGV. V shed 4 bases and J shed 5 bases, with 14 bases lying between them. CDR3 size: 14 residues.

The V and J genes are TRBV2 and TRBJ2-5; D is uncertain. Germline V lookup: CDR1 SNHLY, CDR2 FYNNEI. Trimming cost V 5 bases and J 2 bases, with 9 bases left between them. The length of the CDR3 is 13 residues. DNA for the CDR3: TGTGCCAGCAGTTACAGCAGGCAAGAGACCCAGTACTTC. Translated: CASSYSRQETQYF.